This T cell receptor (beta chain) appears in the sequencing data of a study of PD-1 blockade in classical Hodgkin lymphoma. Germline trimming cut 6 bases from V and 8 bases from J; bases unmatched to any gene: 4. The CDR3 length is 13 residues. Germline CDR1 SGHNT, CDR2 YYREEE (reference sequence). TCRdb's copy holds only in-frame clones and misses some; the assay was immunoSEQ multiplex PCR. The sample has fewer than 35,000 clones; roughly four fifths are singletons. Time point noted: cycle 4 day 1 (C4D1), after 6 weeks of nivolumab. Every patient was affected by relapse after autologous stem cell transplantation, while exposure to brentuximab vedotin was not uniform.

The J gene is TRBJ2-1, the V gene TRBV5-4; 11 bases match TRBD2. Sequencing used peripheral blood mononuclear cells (PBMCs), obtained before the fourth cycle of nivolumab. The receptor was derived from a human donor with classical Hodgkin lymphoma. The CDR3 loop reads CASTPSGRYEQFF. The CDR3 DNA follows: TGTGCCAGCACCCCTAGCGGGAGGTATGAGCAGTTCTTC. Supplemented by reference TRBV5-4 and TRBJ2-1, the full variable domain reads ETGVTQSPTHLIKTRGQQVTLRCSSQSGHNTVSWYQQALGQGPQFIFQYYREEENGRGNFPPRFSGLQFPNYSSELNVNALELDDSALYLCASTPSGRYEQFFGPGTRLTVL.